The clone carrying this TCR beta chain was counted ten times or more. Its antigen is unidentified. The entry originates in a study of post-analysis software for immune sequencing data. Study results and limitations: Four or five TRBV segments (TRBV5-6, TRBV5-1 and TRBV20-1 among them) occurred more frequently in patients than in controls. When compared against controls, multiple sclerosis patients showed significantly lower normalized Chao1 diversity.

The ends were cut back, 6 bases at V and 0 bases at J, with 14 bases in the middle. The CDR3 consists of 15 residues. Presence of unique molecular identifiers characterized the TCR beta cDNA libraries. TCRdb itself ran the PCR reads through MiXCR, one entry per CDR3 protein. The profile covers about 200,000 distinct CDR3 sequences, with approximately 28% appearing a single time and about 3.4% taken by the ten largest. Sequencing used blood. The chain combines TRBV12-3 or TRBV12-4 with TRBJ2-5, with D possibly TRBD1 on 5 matching bases. The receptor's source is a girl between 2 and 17 years old with multiple sclerosis. The CDR3, as DNA: TGTGCCAGCAGGAGGACATGCTTGTACCAAGAGACCCAGTACTTC. This gives the protein CASRRTCLYQETQYF.